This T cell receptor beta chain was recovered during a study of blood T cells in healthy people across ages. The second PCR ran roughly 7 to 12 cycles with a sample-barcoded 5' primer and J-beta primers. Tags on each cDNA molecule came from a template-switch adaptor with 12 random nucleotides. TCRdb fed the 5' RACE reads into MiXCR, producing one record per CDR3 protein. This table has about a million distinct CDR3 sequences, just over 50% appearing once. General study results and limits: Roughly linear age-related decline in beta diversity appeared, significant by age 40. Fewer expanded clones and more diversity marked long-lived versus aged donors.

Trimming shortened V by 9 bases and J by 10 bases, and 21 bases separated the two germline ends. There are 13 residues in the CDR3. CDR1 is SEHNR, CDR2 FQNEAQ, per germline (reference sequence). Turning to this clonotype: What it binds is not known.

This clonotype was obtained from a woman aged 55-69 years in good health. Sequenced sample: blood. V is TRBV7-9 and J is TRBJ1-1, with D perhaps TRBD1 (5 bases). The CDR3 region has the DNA TGTGCCAGAAGACCCTGGACGGACATTCTAGCTTTCTTT. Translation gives CARRPWTDILAFF. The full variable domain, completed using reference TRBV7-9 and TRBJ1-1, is DTGVSQNPRHKITKRGQNVTFRCDPISEHNRLYWYRQTLGQGPEFLTYFQNEAQLEKSRLLSDRFSAERPKGSFSTLEIQRTEQGDSAMYLCARRPWTDILAFFGQGTRLTVV.